The text below deals with one TCR beta chain. The data belong to a study of blood T cell repertoires in COVID-19. As for the study in general: Samples came from the United States, Italy and Spain, spanning acute and convalescent COVID-19. PBMCs, B-cell-depleted T cells, or T cells were the source of the cDNA or gDNA that made up the material.

TCRdb's copy holds only in-frame clones and misses some; the assay was immunoSEQ multiplex PCR. Of fewer than 60,000 clones listed, roughly 85% were seen once; the top ten hold 25%. This CDR3 region has 18 residues. The J segment lost 4 bases and the V segment lost 6 bases, leaving 17 bases of the junction unmatched. The germline gives CDR1 MNHEY, CDR2 SMNVEV (reference sequence). The genes are TRBV27 and TRBJ1-3, with 8 positions matching TRBD1. This sequence was found in a man between 65 and 79 years old with acute or convalescent COVID-19. Sequenced: peripheral blood. CDR3 residues: CASSPLGQGSNRGNTIYF. CDR3 nucleotides: TGTGCCAGCAGCCCCCTAGGACAGGGCAGTAATAGAGGAAACACCATATATTTT.